Shown below are 9 T cell receptor beta chains from a single sample sequenced in a study of blood T cell repertoires in COVID-19 (dated by TCRdb to about 2020). Library preparation was by the immunoSEQ multiplex PCR assay. TCRdb re-hosts the immuneACCESS table, in-frame sequences only. Its copies lack some clones; in the studies checked, an unresolved V gene accounts for under half of them, and the cause for the rest is not known. In all, the sample holds 150,000 to 200,000 clones, and about 85% of those were seen once. 20% to 25% of the sample comes from the top ten. Specimen: PBMCs or T cells enriched from blood (not recorded which). Every receptor here comes from a woman in her forties in a cohort exposed to, infected with or recovered from COVID-19 (not recorded which).

This clone was picked up a small number of times. The chain has TRBV4-1 and TRBJ2-7, with a weak D call TRBD1 (6 bases). Germline V gene sequence: CDR1 MGHRA, CDR2 YSYEKL. This CDR3 is built from 14 residues. Trimming removed 3 bases at V and 1 base at J, with 10 bases between. The CDR3 sequence is CASSHRDTSYEQYF. Written as DNA, the CDR3 is TGCGCCAGCAGCCATCGGGACACATCCTACGAGCAGTACTTC.

This chain joins TRBV5-5 and TRBJ1-1; a possible D gene is TRBD1 (6 bases). The length of the CDR3 is 12 residues. Germline V gene sequence: CDR1 SGHKS, CDR2 YYEKEE (reference sequence). The V end was cut by 4 bases, the J end by 11 bases, with 15 bases between. In DNA, the CDR3 is TGTGCCAGCAGCCAGGACAGTCTAGGGGCTTTCTTT. This codes for CASSQDSLGAFF. The complete variable domain, with remaining parts taken from reference TRBV5-5 and TRBJ1-1, reads DAGVTQSPTHLIKTRGQQVTLRCSPISGHKSVSWYQQVLGQGPQFIFQYYEKEERGRGNFPDRFSARQFPNYSSELNVNALLLGDSALYLCASSQDSLGAFFGQGTRLTVV.

The gene calls are TRBV24-1 and TRBJ1-1; maybe TRBD1 (6 bases). Germline V gene lookup returns CDR1 KGHDR and CDR2 SFDVKD. CDR3 length equals 13 residues. V lost 4 bases, J lost 6 bases, and 11 bases lay in between. The CDR3 DNA reads as TGTGCCACCAGTGACCGGAACAGGGCTGAAGCTTTCTTT. It codes for CATSDRNRAEAFF.

The V and J genes are TRBV4-3 and TRBJ1-6, with TRBD1 matching 9 bases. Germline V CDR1 and CDR2: LGHNA, YSLEER. V lost 2 bases, J lost 8 bases, and 7 bases stayed unmatched. This CDR3 contains 16 residues. CDR3: CASSQLNRGPDSPLHF. Written as DNA, the CDR3 is TGCGCCAGCAGCCAACTCAACAGGGGGCCGGATTCACCCCTCCACTTT.

V usage is TRBV28 and J usage is TRBJ1-1; TRBD1 matches 10 bases. Germline V gives CDR1 MDHEN, CDR2 SYDVKM. CDR3 length: 17 residues. V shed 7 bases, J shed 1 base, and the junction held 12 bases outside the gene matches. The DNA for the CDR3 is TGTGCCAGCACCCGAGGGGACAGGGGTTTGGAGAACACTGAAGCTTTCTTT. Amino acid sequence: CASTRGDRGLENTEAFF.

The rearrangement joins TRBV7-2 to TRBJ2-7; 8 bases match TRBD1. With 2 bases clipped from V and 3 bases from J, the junction kept 6 bases outside the gene matches. This CDR3 contains 15 residues. Germline loops: CDR1 SGHTA, CDR2 FQGNSA. The CDR3 reads CASSLTGQGLYEQYF. The DNA for the CDR3 is TGTGCCAGCAGCTTAACAGGACAGGGTCTCTACGAGCAGTACTTC.

The chain employs TRBV19 and TRBJ1-6, with 7 bases aligning to TRBD1. Germline-derived CDR1 and CDR2 are LNHDA and SQIVND (reference sequence). V lost 5 bases and J lost 7; bases outside the gene matches: 8. The CDR3 spans 15 residues. The CDR3 DNA reads TGTGCCAGTAGTTCGGGAGGGGGCGCGAATTCACCCCTCCACTTT. Translated, it gives CASSSGGGANSPLHF.

This chain connects TRBV24-1 to TRBJ2-3; TRBD1 might be the D (5 bases). The length of the CDR3 is 14 residues. The germline CDR1 and CDR2 sequences are KGHDR and SFDVKD. Deletions cut 5 bases from V and 1 base from J, with 9 bases between. The CDR3 sequence: CATSAQGRTDTQYF. For the CDR3, the DNA is TGTGCCACCAGTGCTCAGGGCCGCACAGATACGCAGTATTTT.

This clone was detected only a few times. The genes are TRBV6-2 or TRBV6-3 and TRBJ1-5; TRBD1 agrees at 8 bases. Germline values: CDR1 MNHEY, CDR2 SVGEGT. Trimming took 1 base from V and 6 from J; bases not matched to a gene: 14. The CDR3 has 18 amino acids. The DNA for the CDR3 is TGTGCCAGCAGTTACTTCATGGCAGGGGGCTATGGAAGTCAGCCCCAGCATTTT. Protein product: CASSYFMAGGYGSQPQHF.